This TCR beta chain was obtained from a study of blood T cell repertoires in COVID-19. Germline V gene sequence: CDR1 SGHRS, CDR2 YFSETQ. Trimming removed 4 bases at V and 5 bases at J, with 6 bases between. This CDR3 has 12 amino acids. Produced via immunoSEQ multiplex PCR; TCRdb's table is partial and in-frame only. The data show 150,000 to 200,000 clones, with about 88% seen just once and 20% to 25% held by the top ten. Cohort placement rested on clinical history that participants reported themselves. The sequenced material came from PBMCs or T cells enriched from blood (not recorded which). The receptor was derived from a middle-aged woman in a cohort exposed to, infected with or recovered from COVID-19 (not recorded which). The chain combines TRBV5-1 with TRBJ2-2; D is uncertain. CDR3 bases: TGCGCCAGCAGCCCTTATACCGGGGAGCTGTTTTTT. Translation gives CASSPYTGELFF. Full variable domain (outside the CDR3, taken from reference TRBV5-1 and TRBJ2-2): KAGVTQTPRYLIKTRGQQVTLSCSPISGHRSVSWYQQTPGQGLQFLFEYFSETQRNKGNFPGRFSGRQFSNSRSEMNVSTLELGDSALYLCASSPYTGELFFGEGSRLTVL.